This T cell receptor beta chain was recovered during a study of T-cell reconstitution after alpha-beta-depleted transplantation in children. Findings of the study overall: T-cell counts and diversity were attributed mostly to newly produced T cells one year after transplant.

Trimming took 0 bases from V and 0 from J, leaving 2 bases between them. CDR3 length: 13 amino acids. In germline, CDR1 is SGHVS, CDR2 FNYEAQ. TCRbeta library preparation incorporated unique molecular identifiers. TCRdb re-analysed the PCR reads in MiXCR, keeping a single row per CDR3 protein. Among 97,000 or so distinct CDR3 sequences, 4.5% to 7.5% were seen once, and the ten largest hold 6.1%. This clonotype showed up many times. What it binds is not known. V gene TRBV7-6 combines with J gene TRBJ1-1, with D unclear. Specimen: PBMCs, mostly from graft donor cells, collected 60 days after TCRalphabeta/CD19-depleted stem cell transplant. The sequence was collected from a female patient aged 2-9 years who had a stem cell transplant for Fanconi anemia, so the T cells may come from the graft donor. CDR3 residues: CASSLAMNTEAFF. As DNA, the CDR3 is TGTGCCAGCAGCTTAGCCATGAACACTGAAGCTTTCTTT.